Listed below are T cell receptor beta chains from one sample, sequenced in a study of vaccination and CD4 T cells after COVID-19. Their target antigens are unknown. One entry per CDR3 protein, called by TCRdb with MiXCR from the PCR reads. The table records about 15,000 distinct CDR3 sequences, 50% to 75% of them present only once. The sequencing input was CD4+ T cells from blood, cultured in vitro. Receptor source: a human donor who had recovered from COVID-19. The CDR3 runs from the conserved cysteine through the conserved F or W. The order of the fields is J gene, clone size, V gene, D gene, CDR3 protein, CDR3 DNA. D genes are given only for firm matches. Size is omitted from some rows. Given values are once, few, many or a class for expanded clones.

TRBJ1-2 | . | TRBV27 | . | CASSSDTSYGYTF | TGTGCCAGCAGTTCCGACACCTCCTATGGCTACACCTTC
TRBJ1-5 | few | TRBV6-5 | . | CASSYQAQRNQPQHF | TGTGCCAGCAGTTACCAAGCCCAGCGGAATCAGCCCCAGCATTTT
TRBJ1-6 | few | TRBV20-1 | TRBD1 | CSARSRTGRGSPLHF | TGCAGTGCTAGATCTAGGACAGGGCGGGGATCACCCCTCCACTTT
TRBJ1-1 | . | TRBV7-3 | TRBD1 | CASSQQGADTEAFF | TGTGCCAGCAGCCAACAGGGGGCTGACACTGAAGCTTTCTTT
TRBJ2-5 | . | TRBV6-1 | TRBD2 | CASRDSGRETQYF | TGTGCCAGCAGGGACTCCGGGAGGGAGACCCAGTACTTC
TRBJ2-5 | large | TRBV20-1 | TRBD2 | CSVGTSGAYQETQYF | TGCAGTGTTGGGACTAGCGGAGCGTACCAAGAGACCCAGTACTTC
TRBJ2-7 | . | TRBV20-1 | TRBD1 | CSASFEGTGGGYEQYF | TGCAGTGCTAGTTTCGAGGGGACAGGGGGCGGTTACGAGCAGTACTTC
TRBJ2-3 | . | TRBV15 | TRBD1 | CATSPDRSTDTQYF | TGTGCCACCAGCCCGGACAGGAGCACAGATACGCAGTATTTT
TRBJ1-6 | . | TRBV6-5 | TRBD1 | CASSSFGTANSPLHF | TGTGCCAGCAGTTCCTTCGGGACAGCTAATTCACCCCTCCACTTT
TRBJ1-1 | . | TRBV10-1 | TRBD1 | CTPRDRSNTEAFF | TGCACCCCTCGGGACAGGTCAAACACTGAAGCTTTCTTT
TRBJ2-3 | . | TRBV7-2 | TRBD2 | CASSLSLAGGRTDTQYF | TGTGCCAGCAGCTTATCACTAGCGGGAGGGCGAACAGATACGCAGTATTTT
TRBJ1-1 | . | TRBV20-1 | . | CSADRGLNTEAFF | TGCAGTGCGGACCGCGGTCTGAACACTGAAGCTTTCTTT
TRBJ1-3 | few | TRBV20-1 | TRBD1 | CSARPGQTGNTIYF | TGCAGTGCTCGACCGGGACAGACAGGAAACACCATATATTTT
TRBJ2-3 | . | TRBV7-2 | TRBD2 | CASSTRLAGRDTQYF | TGTGCCAGCAGTACAAGGCTAGCGGGACGAGATACGCAGTATTTT
TRBJ1-2 | . | TRBV19 | . | CASSIWTKPSYGYTF | TGTGCCAGTAGTATTTGGACAAAGCCCTCCTATGGCTACACCTTC
TRBJ2-7 | once | TRBV19 | TRBD1 | CASSTTGDRGQEQYF | TGTGCCAGTAGTACCACGGGCGACAGGGGGCAAGAGCAGTACTTC
TRBJ2-5 | . | TRBV5-1 | TRBD1 | CASSIRQGAHGETQYF | TGCGCCAGCAGCATACGACAGGGGGCTCACGGGGAGACCCAGTACTTC
TRBJ2-7 | . | TRBV7-9 | . | CASSLSRDEQYF | TGTGCCAGCAGCTTATCGAGGGACGAGCAGTACTTC
TRBJ2-5 | . | TRBV3-1 | . | CASSQGTGPQETQYF | TGTGCCAGCAGCCAAGGAACAGGGCCCCAAGAGACCCAGTACTTC
TRBJ2-5 | . | TRBV28 | TRBD1 | CASSLRRTGSRETQYF | TGTGCCAGCAGTTTACGTCGGACAGGCTCTCGTGAGACCCAGTACTTC
TRBJ1-2 | . | TRBV30 | . | CAWSATGMYF | TGTGCCTGGAGTGCTACAGGGATGTACTTC
TRBJ1-5 | few | TRBV24-1 | . | CATAGAGGNQPQHF | TGTGCCACAGCTGGGGCTGGAGGCAATCAGCCCCAGCATTTT
TRBJ1-5 | . | TRBV7-2 | TRBD1 | CASSLAQGAHSNQPQHF | TGTGCCAGCAGCTTAGCACAGGGGGCTCATAGCAATCAGCCCCAGCATTTT
TRBJ1-5 | . | TRBV4-2 | TRBD1 | CASSQETGGNQPQHF | TGTGCCAGCAGCCAAGAGACAGGGGGCAATCAGCCCCAGCATTTT
TRBJ1-3 | few | TRBV7-6 | . | CASSPDSSGNTIYF | TGTGCCAGCAGCCCGGACAGCTCTGGAAACACCATATATTTT
TRBJ1-6 | . | TRBV27 | TRBD1 | CASSLFGTGGNSPLHF | TGTGCCAGCAGTTTATTCGGGACAGGGGGGAATTCACCCCTCCACTTT
TRBJ2-1 | . | TRBV6-2/TRBV6-3 | . | CASSPVFGAFNEQFF | TGTGCCAGCAGCCCAGTTTTTGGGGCCTTCAATGAGCAGTTCTTC
TRBJ2-7 | . | TRBV2 | TRBD1 | CASRSDRGGEQYF | TGTGCCAGCAGATCCGACAGGGGTGGCGAGCAGTACTTC
TRBJ1-6 | few | TRBV30 | . | CAWTSGQGGSPLHF | TGTGCCTGGACCTCGGGGCAGGGCGGTTCACCCCTCCACTTT
TRBJ1-1 | . | TRBV24-1 | . | CATSDSPDRGRAFF | TGTGCCACCAGTGATTCCCCCGACCGGGGGCGAGCTTTCTTT
TRBJ1-1 | . | TRBV28 | . | CASRPGHNTEAFF | TGTGCCAGCAGACCGGGACACAACACTGAAGCTTTCTTT
TRBJ1-2 | medium-sized | TRBV6-1 | . | CASSELALHGYTF | TGTGCCAGCAGTGAACTCGCTCTTCATGGCTACACCTTC
TRBJ1-5 | . | TRBV12-3/TRBV12-4 | . | CASSENQGNQPQHF | TGTGCCAGCAGTGAAAACCAGGGGAATCAGCCCCAGCATTTT
TRBJ1-2 | few | TRBV7-2 | . | CASSLEAVNYGYTF | TGTGCCAGCAGCTTAGAAGCAGTTAACTATGGCTACACCTTC
TRBJ1-2 | few | TRBV27 | TRBD1 | CASSKRDSGYGYTF | TGTGCCAGCAGTAAACGGGACAGTGGGTATGGCTACACCTTC
TRBJ2-2 | . | TRBV6-5 | TRBD1 | CASSSGGDTGELFF | TGTGCCAGCAGTTCAGGGGGCGACACCGGGGAGCTGTTTTTT
TRBJ1-3 | . | TRBV7-2 | . | CASSPGGNTIYF | TGTGCCAGCAGCCCTGGTGGAAACACCATATATTTT
TRBJ2-1 | . | TRBV6-5 | . | CASSFSGGAPSYNEQFF | TGTGCCAGCAGTTTCTCAGGAGGGGCCCCCTCCTACAATGAGCAGTTCTTC
TRBJ1-2 | . | TRBV12-3/TRBV12-4 | TRBD1 | CASSLHGRDSAF | TGTGCCAGCAGTTTGCACGGCAGGGACAGTGCCTTC
TRBJ1-2 | . | TRBV4-3 | . | CASSQEPGWRYGYTF | TGCGCCAGCAGCCAAGAACCAGGGTGGAGGTATGGCTACACCTTC
TRBJ2-1 | . | TRBV12-5 | . | CASGQTRGGSYNEQFF | TGTGCTAGTGGTCAGACTAGAGGCGGGTCCTACAATGAGCAGTTCTTC
TRBJ2-7 | . | TRBV20-1 | . | CSARSRWGSYEQYF | TGCAGTGCTAGGTCCAGGTGGGGCTCCTACGAGCAGTACTTC
TRBJ1-1 | . | TRBV14 | . | CASSQDLHSSGTEAFF | TGTGCCAGCAGCCAAGATCTCCACTCCTCGGGAACTGAAGCTTTCTTT
TRBJ2-7 | . | TRBV20-1 | . | CSATDVRSYEQYF | TGCAGTGCCACGGACGTTCGATCCTACGAGCAGTACTTC
TRBJ1-6 | few | TRBV20-1 | . | CSARRGASNSPLHF | TGCAGTGCTAGACGGGGGGCAAGTAATTCACCCCTCCACTTT